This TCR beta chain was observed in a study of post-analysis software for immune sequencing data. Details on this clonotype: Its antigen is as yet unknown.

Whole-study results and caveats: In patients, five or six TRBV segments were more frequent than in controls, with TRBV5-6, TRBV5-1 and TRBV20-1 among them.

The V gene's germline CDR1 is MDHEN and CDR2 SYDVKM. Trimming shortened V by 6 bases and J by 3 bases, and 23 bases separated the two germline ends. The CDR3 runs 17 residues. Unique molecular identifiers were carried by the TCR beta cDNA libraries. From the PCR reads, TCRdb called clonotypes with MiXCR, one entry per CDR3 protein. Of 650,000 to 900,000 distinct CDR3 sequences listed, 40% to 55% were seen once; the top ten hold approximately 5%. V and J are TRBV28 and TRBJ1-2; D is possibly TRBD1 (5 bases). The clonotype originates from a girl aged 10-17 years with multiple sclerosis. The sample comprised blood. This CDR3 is CASRPIIREERDYGYTF. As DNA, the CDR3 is TGTGCCAGCAGGCCTATCATCAGGGAGGAACGAGACTATGGCTACACCTTC.